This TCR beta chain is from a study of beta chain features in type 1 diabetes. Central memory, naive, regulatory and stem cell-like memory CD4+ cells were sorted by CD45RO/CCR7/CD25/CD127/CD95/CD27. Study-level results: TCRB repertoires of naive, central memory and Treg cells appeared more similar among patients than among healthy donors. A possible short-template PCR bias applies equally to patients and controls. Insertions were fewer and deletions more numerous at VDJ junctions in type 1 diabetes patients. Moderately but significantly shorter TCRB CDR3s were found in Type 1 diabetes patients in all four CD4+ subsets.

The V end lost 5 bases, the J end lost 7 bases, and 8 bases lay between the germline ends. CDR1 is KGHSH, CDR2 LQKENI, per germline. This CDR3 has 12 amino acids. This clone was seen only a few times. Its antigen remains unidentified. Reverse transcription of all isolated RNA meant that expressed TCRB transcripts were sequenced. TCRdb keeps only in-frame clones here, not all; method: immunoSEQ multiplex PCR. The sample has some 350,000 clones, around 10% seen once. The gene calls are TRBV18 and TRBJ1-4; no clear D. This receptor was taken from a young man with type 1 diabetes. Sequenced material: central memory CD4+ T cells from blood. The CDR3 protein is CASSEDREKLFF. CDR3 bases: TGTGCCAGCTCAGAAGACCGTGAAAAACTGTTTTTT.